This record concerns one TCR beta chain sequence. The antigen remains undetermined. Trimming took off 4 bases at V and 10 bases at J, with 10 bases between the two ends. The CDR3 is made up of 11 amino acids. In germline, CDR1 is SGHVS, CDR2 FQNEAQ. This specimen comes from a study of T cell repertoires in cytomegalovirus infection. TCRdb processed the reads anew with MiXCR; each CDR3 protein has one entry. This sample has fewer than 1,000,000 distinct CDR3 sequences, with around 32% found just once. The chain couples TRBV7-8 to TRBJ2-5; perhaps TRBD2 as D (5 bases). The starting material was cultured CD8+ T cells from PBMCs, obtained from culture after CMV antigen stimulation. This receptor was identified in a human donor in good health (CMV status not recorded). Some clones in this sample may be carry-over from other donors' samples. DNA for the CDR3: TGTGCCAGCAGCTCCCCCCGGGACCAGTACTTC. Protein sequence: CASSSPRDQYF.